The clone carrying this T cell receptor (beta chain) occurred once. Its antigen is as yet unknown. The source of the sample is a study of shared clonotypes between healthy human individuals. Study results and limitations: The four-donor shared clonotypes exceeded non-shared clonotypes in generation probability, with non-shared ones scoring lower.

Germline values: CDR1 MNHNS, CDR2 SASEGT. V lost 2 bases to trimming and J lost 3 bases, with 17 bases between them. The CDR3 sequence is 16 residues long. Sequencing was performed with immunoSEQ multiplex PCR; in TCRdb, only in-frame clones are kept and a portion is missing. The sample records approximately 1.5 million clones, around 98.5% being singletons. The chain uses TRBV6-1 and TRBJ2-7; perhaps TRBD1 as D (5 bases). The sequencing sample was made of naive CD4+ T cells sorted from blood. The subset here: CD45RA+ positively selected. This sequence originates from a young man in good health. CDR3 DNA: TGTGCCAGCAGTGAATTGGGGCAACCAGCAGTCTACGAGCAGTACTTC. Its protein is CASSELGQPAVYEQYF.